The 32 T cell receptor beta chains below were found in one sample sequenced in a study of T cell repertoires in cytomegalovirus infection. TCRdb processed the reads anew with MiXCR; each CDR3 protein has one entry. The sample has approximately 550,000 distinct CDR3 sequences; approximately 17% are singletons. Sequenced sample: CD8+ T cells from PBMCs. These receptors were obtained from a human donor in good health (CMV status not recorded). Some clones in this sample may be carry-over from other donors' samples.

In its sample, this clonotype was seen a few times. This is likely a read error, given that the CDR3 carries no conserved phenylalanine or tryptophan at its end. The rearrangement uses TRBV6-5 and TRBJ2-1; tentative D call: TRBD2 (5 bases). The CDR3 totals 16 residues. CDR1 MNHEY and CDR2 SVGAGI come from the germline V gene. Trimming removed 0 bases from V and 2 bases from J, with 11 bases in between. CDR3 sequence (DNA): TGTGCCAGCAGTTACTCGGAGAGGGATACCTACAATGAGCAGTTCTTA. As protein: CASSYSERDTYNEQFL.

V is TRBV5-5 and J is TRBJ2-5, with unresolved D. This CDR3 has 16 amino acids. In germline, CDR1 is SGHKS, CDR2 YYEKEE (reference sequence). V lost 0 bases and J 4 bases, leaving 16 bases between the germline ends. The CDR3 is CASSLGGVVGRETQYF. DNA of the CDR3: TGTGCCAGCAGCTTGGGAGGAGTCGTGGGCAGAGAGACCCAGTACTTC.

The sample holds a few counts of this clonotype. This rearrangement joins TRBV12-3 or TRBV12-4 to TRBJ2-7; possibly TRBD2 for D (6 bases). CDR3 size: 15 residues. V lost 2 bases and J 2 bases, leaving 13 bases between the germline ends. DNA for the CDR3: TGTGCCAGCAGTTTAATGGGACTGACCCCCTACGAGCAGTACTTC. Translation: CASSLMGLTPYEQYF.

This clonotype was picked up many times. The V call is TRBV11-2, the J call TRBJ2-1; TRBD2 matches at 11 bases. V shed 0 bases and J 3 bases; nucleotides not matched to a gene: 1. The CDR3 runs 16 residues. Germline V lookup: CDR1 SGHAT, CDR2 FQNNGV. The CDR3 protein is CASSLDGLAGYNEQFF. The DNA of the CDR3 is TGTGCCAGCAGCTTAGATGGACTAGCGGGCTACAATGAGCAGTTCTTC.

Comment on this clonotype: This clone may be a read error of a much larger clone one base away. No conserved phenylalanine or tryptophan ends this CDR3, so it is likely a read error. This chain connects TRBV7-9 to TRBJ2-1; perhaps TRBD2 as D (5 bases). Germline CDR1 is SEHNR and CDR2 is FQNEAQ (reference sequence). Trimming stripped 4 bases from V and 8 bases from J, with 15 bases between. This CDR3 region has 14 residues. CDR3 loop: CASSYPGYSHEQFL. CDR3 in DNA: TGTGCCAGCAGCTACCCGGGATACAGCCATGAGCAGTTCTTA.

The chain couples TRBV15 to TRBJ2-7, with 11 bases lining up with TRBD1. The CDR3 contains 17 residues. CDR1 and CDR2 (germline): LNHNV, YYDKDF (reference sequence). Trimming at V came to 1 base and at J to 0 bases, leaving 5 bases not matched to a gene. The CDR3 reads CATSRGGQGEGSYEQYF. The DNA for the CDR3 is TGTGCCACCAGCAGAGGGGGACAGGGGGAAGGCTCCTACGAGCAGTACTTC. Supplemented by reference TRBV15 and TRBJ2-7, the full variable domain reads DAMVIQNPRYQVTQFGKPVTLSCSQTLNHNVMYWYQQKSSQAPKLLFHYYDKDFNNEADTPDNFQSRRPNTSFCFLDIRSPGLGDTAMYLCATSRGGQGEGSYEQYFGPGTRLTVT.

The chain recombines TRBV7-2 with TRBJ2-5; 10 positions match TRBD2. The germline V gene has CDR1 SGHTA and CDR2 FQGNSA. Trimming cost V 2 bases and J 13 bases; bases outside gene matches: 19. The CDR3 consists of 17 residues. In nucleotides, the CDR3 is TGTGCCAGCAGCTTACGCGGACTAGCGGACCCCCAAGAGACCACGTACTTC. This encodes CASSLRGLADPQETTYF. Full variable domain (missing parts from reference TRBV7-2 and TRBJ2-5): GAGVSQSPSNKVTEKGKDVELRCDPISGHTALYWYRQSLGQGLEFLIYFQGNSAPDKSGLPSDRFSAERTGGSVSTLTIQRTQQEDSAVYLCASSLRGLADPQETTYFGPGTRLLVL.

This clonotype was detected many times. The chain has TRBV6-1 and TRBJ1-2, with 7 bases matching TRBD1. J was trimmed by 6 bases and V by 1 base; bases with no gene match: 11. Germline CDR1 MNHNS, CDR2 SASEGT. The CDR3 is 16 residues long. This chain's CDR3 is CASSEGPTGRKNGYTF. DNA of the CDR3: TGTGCCAGCAGTGAAGGTCCGACAGGGAGGAAGAATGGCTACACCTTC.

This clonotype has more than one count but fewer than ten. The chain links TRBV10-3 to TRBJ2-7; TRBD1 aligns across 10 bases. CDR3 size: 20 residues. V gave up 6 bases and J gave up 1 base; unmatched junction bases: 21. Germline V gene data show CDR1 as ENHRY and CDR2 as SYGVKD. The CDR3 DNA reads TGTGCCATCAGGGGGGGCCGGGACAGGGGTCGCCACCTACAATCCTACGAGCAGTACTTC. Protein sequence: CAIRGGRDRGRHLQSYEQYF.

This clonotype has just a few counts. The genes are TRBV20-1 and TRBJ2-1, with 7 bases fitting TRBD2. With 7 bases clipped from V and 8 bases from J, the junction kept 14 bases outside the gene matches. Looked up from germline, CDR1 is DFQATT and CDR2 is SNEGSKA (reference sequence). The CDR3 runs to 14 residues. CDR3 region: CSVPGDGGSYEQFF. CDR3 in DNA: TGCAGTGTCCCGGGGGATGGCGGGAGCTATGAGCAGTTCTTC.

V is TRBV20-1 and J is TRBJ2-2, with 8 bases lining up with TRBD2. Germline V CDR1 and CDR2: DFQATT, SNEGSKA (reference sequence). This CDR3 is built from 16 residues. The V gene end was trimmed by 5 bases and the J gene end by 7 bases; junction bases not matched to a gene: 15. The CDR3 sequence is CSARGGGPVSLGELFF. The DNA of the CDR3 is TGCAGTGCTCGAGGCGGGGGGCCCGTTAGTCTCGGGGAGCTGTTTTTT.

The rearrangement links TRBV19 to TRBJ2-2, with D hard to call. Germline CDR1 is LNHDA and CDR2 is SQIVND (reference sequence). The V and J ends lost 6 bases and 6 bases respectively, with 14 bases between them. The CDR3 runs to 14 residues. The CDR3: CASRGQGESGELFF. The CDR3 DNA is TGTGCCAGTAGAGGGCAAGGAGAGTCCGGGGAGCTGTTTTTT.

Ten or more counts support this clonotype. The V and J genes are TRBV12-3 or TRBV12-4 and TRBJ1-2; possibly TRBD1 for D (5 bases). Trimming pared 6 bases from V and 2 bases from J, leaving 22 bases between. This CDR3 comprises 17 residues. CDR3 residues: CASSLFPGTTINYGYTF. CDR3 coding DNA: TGTGCCAGCAGCCTATTCCCCGGGACGACAATCAACTATGGCTACACCTTC.

This clonotype has ten or more counts. The chain uses TRBV7-9 and TRBJ1-1, with D perhaps matching TRBD1 (5 bases). The CDR3 consists of 13 residues. Germline V gene lookup returns CDR1 SEHNR and CDR2 FQNEAQ (reference sequence). Trimming left V 5 bases short and J 4 bases short, with 11 bases between. The CDR3 loop is CASSTPGGTEAFF. Here the CDR3 DNA reads TGTGCCAGCAGCACACCCGGGGGCACTGAAGCTTTCTTT. The full variable domain, in which reference TRBV7-9 and TRBJ1-1 provide the parts outside the CDR3, is DTGVSQNPRHKITKRGQNVTFRCDPISEHNRLYWYRQTLGQGPEFLTYFQNEAQLEKSRLLSDRFSAERPKGSFSTLEIQRTEQGDSAMYLCASSTPGGTEAFFGQGTRLTVV.

This chain links TRBV19 with TRBJ2-1; tentatively, D is TRBD2 (6 bases). CDR1 is LNHDA, CDR2 SQIVND, per germline (reference sequence). This CDR3 spans 15 amino acids. V dropped 3 bases and J dropped 6 bases, with 15 bases sitting between them. The CDR3 nucleotides read TGTGCCAGTAGTATGGGGGACTCTACGTTCAATGAGCAGTTCTTC. This codes for CASSMGDSTFNEQFF.

CDR3 sequence reads: CASTPGGTLYNEQFF. In DNA form, the CDR3 reads TGTGCCAGTACCCCGGGAGGAACTCTATACAATGAGCAGTTCTTC. This chain uses TRBV9 with TRBJ2-1, with 7 positions matching TRBD2. The CDR3 has 15 residues. Per the germline V gene, CDR1 is SGDLS and CDR2 is YYNGEE. After removal of 8 bases from V and 4 bases from J, the junction contained 12 bases not matched to a gene. The full variable domain, in which reference TRBV9 and TRBJ2-1 provide the parts outside the CDR3, is DSGVTQTPKHLITATGQRVTLRCSPRSGDLSVYWYQQSLDQGLQFLIQYYNGEERAKGNILERFSAQQFPDLHSELNLSSLELGDSALYFCASTPGGTLYNEQFFGPGTRLTVL.

This clonotype was observed at least ten times. The rearrangement links TRBV7-8 to TRBJ2-1; TRBD2 matches 12 bases. The CDR3 runs 18 residues. V lost 1 base, J lost 4 bases, and 8 bases stayed unmatched. CDR1 is SGHVS and CDR2 is FQNEAQ in the germline V gene. CDR3 nucleotide sequence: TGTGCCAGCAGCTTAGAGAGCGGTCTAGCGGGAGGGTACAATGAGCAGTTCTTC. Amino acids: CASSLESGLAGGYNEQFF.

This chain joins TRBV20-1 and TRBJ2-7; possible D gene TRBD2, 5 bases. The germline V gene encodes CDR1 DFQATT and CDR2 SNEGSKA (reference sequence). The CDR3 length is 13 residues. The V end was cut by 3 bases, the J end by 5 bases, with 14 bases between. This CDR3 is CSASYRGLDEQYF. Here the CDR3 DNA reads TGCAGTGCTAGTTACAGAGGACTCGACGAGCAGTACTTC.

This clonotype has a count of ten or more. V and J are TRBV12-3 or TRBV12-4 and TRBJ1-2, with D unclear. Deletions cut 6 bases from V and 0 bases from J, with 20 bases between. CDR3 length: 17 residues. The CDR3 DNA follows: TGTGCCAGCAGCCTAGCCCCACCGGGTTACTCTAACTATGGCTACACCTTC. Translated, it gives CASSLAPPGYSNYGYTF.

Concerning this clonotype: A clone one base away is much larger, so this may be a read error. The CDR3 does not end in the conserved phenylalanine or tryptophan, so this is likely a read error. The V gene is TRBV28, the J gene TRBJ2-7, with a tentative D call TRBD1 (7 bases). In germline, CDR1 is MDHEN, CDR2 SYDVKM. Deletions cut 2 bases from V and 4 bases from J, with 15 bases between. The CDR3 covers 15 residues. The CDR3 DNA is TGTGCCAGCAGTTTAGCGGGACAGCAAATATACGAGCAGTACTTA. Translated, it gives CASSLAGQQIYEQYL.

The V call is TRBV5-5, the J call TRBJ1-2, with 7 bases that match TRBD1. With 4 bases clipped from V and 4 bases from J, the junction kept 10 bases outside the gene matches. The length of the CDR3 is 15 residues. The V gene's germline CDR1 is SGHKS and CDR2 YYEKEE (reference sequence). The CDR3 DNA reads TGTGCCAGCAGCCCGGCCGGGACAGAGATCTATGGCTACACCTTC. It yields the protein CASSPAGTEIYGYTF.

On this clonotype itself: A much larger clone lies a single base off, so this may be a read error. A read error is likely, as this CDR3 ends without the conserved phenylalanine or tryptophan. V usage is TRBV19 and J usage is TRBJ2-1; 10 nucleotides line up with TRBD1. Trimming cost V 7 bases and J 2 bases; bases outside gene matches: 8. Germline V CDR1 and CDR2: LNHDA, SQIVND (reference sequence). The CDR3 covers 16 residues. The DNA for the CDR3 is TGTGCCAGTACCCTGGGACAGGGGAACCCCTACAATGAGCAGTTCTTA. Protein sequence: CASTLGQGNPYNEQFL.

CDR3 nucleotide sequence: TGCGCCAGCAGCTCAGGTCGGGGGACAAAGTCCTACGAGCAGTACTTC. Translating it yields CASSSGRGTKSYEQYF. The chain carries TRBV5-1 and TRBJ2-7; D may be TRBD1 or TRBD2 (6 bases each). The germline gives CDR1 SGHRS, CDR2 YFSETQ. The CDR3 is made up of 16 amino acids. Trimming took 3 bases from V and 1 from J, leaving 17 bases between them. The full variable domain, its missing parts supplied by reference TRBV5-1 and TRBJ2-7, is KAGVTQTPRYLIKTRGQQVTLSCSPISGHRSVSWYQQTPGQGLQFLFEYFSETQRNKGNFPGRFSGRQFSNSRSEMNVSTLELGDSALYLCASSSGRGTKSYEQYFGPGTRLTVT.

The rearrangement links TRBV9 to TRBJ2-3, with a possible D match to TRBD2 (6 bases). Germline V gives CDR1 SGDLS, CDR2 YYNGEE. The CDR3 covers 15 residues. The V end lost 2 bases, the J end lost 4 bases, and 14 bases lay between the germline ends. This CDR3 reads CASSVATRGADTQYF. The CDR3 nucleotides are TGTGCCAGCAGCGTCGCCACGCGGGGCGCAGATACGCAGTATTTT.

V usage is TRBV28 and J usage is TRBJ2-1; a possible D gene is TRBD2 (6 bases). The CDR3 has 15 amino acids. CDR1 MDHEN and CDR2 SYDVKM come from the germline V gene. Trimming pared 3 bases from V and 2 bases from J, leaving 11 bases between. CDR3 sequence reads: CASSFRERTYNEQFF. In nucleotides, the CDR3 is TGTGCCAGCAGTTTCCGGGAGCGGACCTACAATGAGCAGTTCTTC.

This clonotype appeared many times. J is TRBJ2-1 and V is TRBV24-1; 10 bases match TRBD1. V trimming: 3 bases; J trimming: 7 bases; junction bases outside the gene matches: 8. This CDR3 has 16 residues. The germline V gene encodes CDR1 KGHDR and CDR2 SFDVKD. The DNA of the CDR3 is TGTGCCACCAGTGATCTACCGGGACAGGGGAGGAATGAGCAGTTCTTC. As protein: CATSDLPGQGRNEQFF.

This clonotype has a count of ten or more. V gene TRBV19 combines with J gene TRBJ1-1, with 8 bases fitting TRBD1. In germline, CDR1 is LNHDA, CDR2 SQIVND (reference sequence). V dropped 5 bases and J dropped 0; count of bases not matched to a gene: 5. The CDR3 runs to 15 residues. The CDR3: CASSGWTGLNTEAFF. The CDR3 bases are TGTGCCAGTAGTGGCTGGACAGGGCTGAACACTGAAGCTTTCTTT.

This clonotype came up many times. The V gene is TRBV5-4, the J gene TRBJ2-1; D is perhaps TRBD2 (5 bases). There are 14 residues in the CDR3. V dropped 5 bases and J dropped 3 bases, with 12 bases sitting between them. From germline, CDR1 is SGHNT and CDR2 YYREEE (reference sequence). CDR3 sequence reads: CASRRTGIYNEQFF. DNA for the CDR3: TGTGCCAGCAGAAGAACGGGAATCTACAATGAGCAGTTCTTC.

This clonotype was counted at least ten times. J is TRBJ2-7 and V is TRBV6-1; D gene unclear. The CDR3 consists of 13 residues. Germline loops: CDR1 MNHNS, CDR2 SASEGT. V was pared by 2 bases and J by 4 bases, with 9 bases between. CDR3 coding DNA: TGTGCCAGCAGTGAAACGACCGATTACGAGCAGTACTTC. This codes for CASSETTDYEQYF.

The chain links TRBV28 to TRBJ2-7; D unresolved. The germline gives CDR1 MDHEN, CDR2 SYDVKM. Trimming shortened V by 6 bases and J by 0 bases, and 9 bases separated the two germline ends. The CDR3 loop spans 13 amino acids. The CDR3 here is CASRAKSSYEQYF. For the CDR3, the DNA is TGTGCCAGCAGAGCTAAGAGCTCCTACGAGCAGTACTTC.

This clonotype was seen ten or more times. The chain joins TRBV7-2 to TRBJ2-7, with D maybe TRBD2 (6 bases). V was cut by 4 bases and J by 7 bases, with 20 bases left in between. The CDR3 is made up of 15 amino acids. Germline V gene lookup returns CDR1 SGHTA and CDR2 FQGNSA. CDR3 region: CASSYRDSRVGEQYF. The CDR3 DNA sequence: TGTGCCAGCAGCTACCGGGACTCCAGAGTCGGGGAGCAGTACTTC.

The chain is built from TRBV20-1 and TRBJ2-2; D uncertain. Trimming stripped 2 bases from V and 3 bases from J, with 7 bases between. CDR1 DFQATT and CDR2 SNEGSKA come from the germline V gene (reference sequence). CDR3 length equals 13 residues. The CDR3 DNA reads TGCAGTGCTAGATATCTAGACACCGGGGAGCTGTTTTTT. It encodes CSARYLDTGELFF.